Listed below are T cell receptor beta chains from one sample, sequenced in a study of CD8 T cells in ankylosing spondylitis. TCRdb reanalysed the 5' RACE reads using MiXCR and keeps one entry per CDR3 protein. The sample has under 250,000 distinct CDR3 sequences; roughly 32% are singletons. The specimen was blood, either unsorted or a sorted T cell fraction (not recorded which). These receptors all come from a male donor with ankylosing spondylitis or in good health (not recorded which). The CDR3 runs from the conserved cysteine through the conserved F or W. Fields, in order: V gene, J gene, D gene, clone size, CDR3 protein, CDR3 DNA. A D gene is named only where the DNA matches it firmly. Size is stated for part of the rows, as once, few or many counts, or as a class when the clone is expanded.

TRBV12-3/TRBV12-4,TRBJ1-4,TRBD1,few,CASESGTGGEFNEKLFF,TGTGCCAGCGAATCCGGGACAGGGGGCGAGTTTAATGAAAAACTGTTTTTT
TRBV20-1,TRBJ1-3,.,.,CSAPRGAGNTIYF,TGCAGTGCTCCCCGGGGAGCTGGAAACACCATATATTTT
TRBV6-5,TRBJ2-1,.,.,CASGDGYNEQFF,TGTGCCAGCGGGGATGGGTACAATGAGCAGTTCTTC
TRBV20-1,TRBJ2-7,.,few,CSAQDRDSYEQYF,TGCAGTGCCCAGGACAGAGACTCCTACGAGCAGTACTTC
TRBV6-2/TRBV6-3,TRBJ1-1,.,.,CASKWAAAPEAFF,TGTGCCAGTAAGTGGGCCGCAGCACCTGAAGCTTTCTTT
TRBV12-3/TRBV12-4,TRBJ2-3,.,.,CASSLYRTTSTDTQYF,TGTGCCAGCAGTTTATACAGGACAACGAGCACAGATACGCAGTATTTT
TRBV7-2,TRBJ2-3,TRBD2,.,CAREGTNTDTQYF,TGTGCTAGAGAGGGGACTAACACAGATACGCAGTATTTT
TRBV20-1,TRBJ2-7,TRBD2,few,CSASNLAVQYF,TGCAGTGCTAGCAATCTAGCGGTGCAGTACTTC
TRBV9,TRBJ2-7,.,.,CASSVRDTSYEQYF,TGTGCCAGCAGCGTTAGGGACACCTCCTACGAGCAGTACTTC
TRBV10-3,TRBJ2-5,.,few,CAITPGSWETQYF,TGTGCCATCACTCCGGGGTCGTGGGAGACCCAGTACTTC
TRBV20-1,TRBJ2-3,TRBD1,few,CSAPTGVSTDTQYF,TGCAGTGCGCCTACAGGGGTCAGCACAGATACGCAGTATTTT
TRBV10-3,TRBJ2-7,TRBD2,.,CAISESRPGGEQYF,TGTGCCATCAGTGAGTCTCGTCCGGGGGGCGAGCAGTACTTC
TRBV9,TRBJ2-1,.,.,CASSGGRGVNEQFF,TGTGCCAGCTCCGGGGGAAGGGGGGTGAATGAGCAGTTCTTC
TRBV15,TRBJ1-5,.,few,CATSTPGGMSQPQHF,TGTGCCACCAGCACGCCGGGAGGCATGAGTCAGCCCCAGCATTTT
TRBV7-8,TRBJ2-2,TRBD2,.,CASRTSGGSGELFF,TGTGCCAGCAGAACTAGCGGGGGATCCGGGGAGCTGTTTTTT
TRBV10-3,TRBJ2-5,TRBD1,.,CAISPDREETQYF,TGTGCCATCAGTCCGGACAGGGAAGAGACCCAGTACTTC
TRBV28,TRBJ2-7,TRBD1,few,CAAWDRTGDPYEQYF,TGTGCCGCCTGGGATAGGACAGGTGATCCCTACGAGCAGTACTTC
TRBV7-6,TRBJ2-1,.,.,CASSSTSRNEQFF,TGTGCCAGCAGCTCCACCTCGAGGAATGAGCAGTTCTTC
TRBV21-1,TRBJ2-5,.,once,CASSKEGAGCETQYF,TGTGCCAGCAGCAAAGAGGGAGCGGGATGCGAGACCCAGTACTTC
TRBV15,TRBJ1-2,.,.,CATSNPPGGVSGYTF,TGTGCCACCAGCAACCCTCCTGGAGGGGTCAGCGGCTACACCTTC
TRBV20-1,TRBJ2-3,TRBD2,.,CSASSGDDTDTQYF,TGCAGTGCTTCAAGCGGGGACGACACAGATACGCAGTATTTT
TRBV12-3/TRBV12-4,TRBJ1-1,TRBD1,.,CASSSRTGYLAEAFF,TGTGCCAGCAGTTCACGGACAGGCTATTTGGCTGAAGCTTTCTTT
TRBV7-2,TRBJ2-7,.,.,CASSLAQGREQYF,TGTGCCAGCAGCTTAGCTCAGGGGCGCGAGCAGTACTTC
TRBV12-3/TRBV12-4,TRBJ2-7,.,.,CASSSATRSTYEQYF,TGTGCCAGCAGTTCCGCTACTAGATCTACCTACGAGCAGTACTTC
TRBV7-2,TRBJ1-5,TRBD1,.,CASSLRQGQQPQHF,TGTGCCAGCAGCTTACGACAGGGCCAGCAGCCCCAGCATTTT
TRBV20-1,TRBJ2-5,TRBD2,few,CSARDPSGVGTQYF,TGCAGTGCTAGAGATCCGAGCGGGGTGGGGACCCAGTACTTC
TRBV12-3/TRBV12-4,TRBJ2-1,.,.,CASSFGSSYNEQFF,TGTGCCAGCAGTTTTGGAAGCTCCTACAATGAGCAGTTCTTC
TRBV6-5,TRBJ2-3,.,few,CASSYRRYTDTQYF,TGTGCCAGCAGTTATCGCAGATACACAGATACGCAGTATTTT